The 9 T cell receptor beta chains presented below share a single source sample, sequenced in a study of cytomegalovirus exposure and HLA in healthy donors. It was with 60 Vbeta and 13 Jbeta primers that the PCR ran. Some clones are missing from TCRdb's copy, which holds only in-frame ones; the method was immunoSEQ multiplex PCR. The table has just over 150,000 clones, around 77% seen once. Sequencing input: PBMCs. The source of these receptors is a woman aged 25 to 39 in good health and CMV-seronegative.

This clone has only one observation. This chain joins TRBV6-5 and TRBJ1-5, with 7 nucleotides matching TRBD1. The germline V gene encodes CDR1 MNHEY and CDR2 SVGAGI. After removal of 0 bases from V and 1 base from J, the junction contained 0 bases not matched to a gene. This CDR3 has 15 residues. The CDR3 protein is CASSYSDRSNQPQHF. For the CDR3, the DNA is TGTGCCAGCAGTTACTCGGACAGGAGCAATCAGCCCCAGCATTTT.

The table lists this clone with a few counts. This chain links TRBV2 with TRBJ1-4; D unresolved. This CDR3 is built from 15 residues. Trimming removed 0 bases at V and 4 bases at J, with 9 bases between. Per the germline V gene, CDR1 is SNHLY and CDR2 is FYNNEI. The CDR3 sequence is CASSEARLNNEKLFF. CDR3 DNA: TGTGCCAGCAGTGAAGCCAGGCTAAATAATGAAAAACTGTTTTTT.

This clone was observed a handful of times. The chain employs TRBV7-3 and TRBJ2-7; 7 nucleotides agree with TRBD2. Germline lookup yields CDR1 SGHTA and CDR2 FQGTGA. The CDR3 is 14 amino acids. Trimming cost V 2 bases and J 3 bases; bases outside gene matches: 4. In nucleotides, the CDR3 is TGTGCCAGCAGCTTAGCTAGCGGCCGCTACGAGCAGTACTTC. The encoded protein is CASSLASGRYEQYF.

This sequence joins TRBV6-1 and TRBJ1-3; 7 bases line up with TRBD1. The CDR3 is 15 amino acids. Germline CDR1 reads MNHNS; CDR2 reads SASEGT. J lost 0 bases, V lost 5 bases, and 4 bases had no gene match. For the CDR3, the DNA is TGTGCCAGCAGTCTACAGGGGTTCTCTGGAAACACCATATATTTT. Translated: CASSLQGFSGNTIYF.

The chain couples TRBV29-1 to TRBJ2-3, with 13 nucleotides matching TRBD2. The germline V gene has CDR1 SQVTM and CDR2 ANQGSEA. This CDR3 region has 17 residues. Trimming at V came to 7 bases and at J to 3 bases, leaving 13 bases not matched to a gene. CDR3 amino acids: CSGPGLAGKYATDTQYF. DNA of the CDR3: TGCAGCGGACCGGGACTAGCGGGGAAATATGCTACAGATACGCAGTATTTT.

The J gene is TRBJ1-6, the V gene TRBV12-2; the table calls TRBD1, which could not be checked here. TRBV12-2 is a recognized pseudogene. The CDR3 is 15 residues long. For the CDR3, the DNA is TGTGCAAGTCGCTTACACCGGGACAGAGATTCACCCCTCCACTTT. Translated: CASRLHRDRDSPLHF.

V gene TRBV5-4 combines with J gene TRBJ2-1, with a weak D call TRBD1 (6 bases). Trimming removed 4 bases at V and 9 bases at J, with 20 bases between. The CDR3 has 15 residues. Germline V gene sequence: CDR1 SGHNT, CDR2 YYREEE (reference sequence). CDR3 DNA sequence: TGTGCCAGCAGCGAAAGGGGACAAGGGTTCGGTGAGCAGTTCTTC. Translated: CASSERGQGFGEQFF.

The chain couples TRBV6-5 to TRBJ1-2, with TRBD1 matching over 7 bases. Germline CDR1 reads MNHEY; CDR2 reads SVGAGI. Trimming removed 0 bases from V and 4 bases from J; junction bases left unmatched: 2. The CDR3 loop spans 14 amino acids. The CDR3 DNA is TGTGCCAGCAGTTACTCTAGGGACAGCTATGGCTACACCTTC. It yields the protein CASSYSRDSYGYTF.

V usage is TRBV28 and J usage is TRBJ1-3; D unclear. The CDR3 has 17 amino acids. Trimming took 3 bases from V and 0 from J, leaving 15 bases between them. The germline V gene has CDR1 MDHEN and CDR2 SYDVKM. CDR3 in amino acids: CASSFRSSGNSGNTIYF. DNA for the CDR3: TGTGCCAGCAGTTTCAGGTCCAGCGGGAACTCTGGAAACACCATATATTTT.